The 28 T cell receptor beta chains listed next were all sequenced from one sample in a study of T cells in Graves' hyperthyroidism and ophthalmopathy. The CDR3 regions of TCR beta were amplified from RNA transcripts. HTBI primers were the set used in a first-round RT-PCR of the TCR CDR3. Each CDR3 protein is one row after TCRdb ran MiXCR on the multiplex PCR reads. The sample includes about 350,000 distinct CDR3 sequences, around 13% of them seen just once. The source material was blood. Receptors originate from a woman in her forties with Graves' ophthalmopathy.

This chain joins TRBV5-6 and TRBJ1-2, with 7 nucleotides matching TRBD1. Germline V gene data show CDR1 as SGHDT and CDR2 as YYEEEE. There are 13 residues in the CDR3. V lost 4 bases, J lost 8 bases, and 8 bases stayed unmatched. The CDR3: CASSTGQRGGYTF. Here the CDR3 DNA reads TGTGCCAGCAGCACGGGACAGCGGGGGGGCTACACCTTC. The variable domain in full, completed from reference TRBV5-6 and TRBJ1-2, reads DAGVTQSPTHLIKTRGQQVTLRCSPKSGHDTVSWYQQALGQGPQFIFQYYEEEERQRGNFPDRFSGHQFPNYSSELNVNALLLGDSALYLCASSTGQRGGYTFGSGTRLTVV.

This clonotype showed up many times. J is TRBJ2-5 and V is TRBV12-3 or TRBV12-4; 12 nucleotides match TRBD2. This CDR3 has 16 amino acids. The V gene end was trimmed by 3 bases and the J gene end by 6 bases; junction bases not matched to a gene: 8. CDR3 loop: CASSFPSGGAFKTQYF. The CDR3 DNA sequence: TGTGCCAGCAGTTTCCCTAGCGGGGGGGCCTTTAAGACCCAGTACTTC.

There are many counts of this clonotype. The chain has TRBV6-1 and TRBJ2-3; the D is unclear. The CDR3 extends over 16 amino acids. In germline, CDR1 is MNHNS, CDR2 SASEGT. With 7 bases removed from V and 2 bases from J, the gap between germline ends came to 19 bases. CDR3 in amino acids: CASTKERRPYTDTQYF. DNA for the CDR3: TGTGCCAGCACTAAAGAGAGGAGACCTTACACAGATACGCAGTATTTT.

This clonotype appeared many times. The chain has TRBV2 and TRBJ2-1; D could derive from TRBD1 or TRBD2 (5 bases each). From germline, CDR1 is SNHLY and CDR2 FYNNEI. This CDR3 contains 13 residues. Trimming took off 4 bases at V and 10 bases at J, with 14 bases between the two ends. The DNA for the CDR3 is TGTGCCAGCAGTGCCATAGCTTGGGGGGAGCAGTTCTTC. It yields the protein CASSAIAWGEQFF. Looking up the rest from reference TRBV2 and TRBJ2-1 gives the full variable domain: EPEVTQTPSHQVTQMGQEVILRCVPISNHLYFYWYRQILGQKVEFLVSFYNNEISEKSEIFDDQFSVERPDGSNFTLKIRSTKLEDSAMYFCASSAIAWGEQFFGPGTRLTVL.

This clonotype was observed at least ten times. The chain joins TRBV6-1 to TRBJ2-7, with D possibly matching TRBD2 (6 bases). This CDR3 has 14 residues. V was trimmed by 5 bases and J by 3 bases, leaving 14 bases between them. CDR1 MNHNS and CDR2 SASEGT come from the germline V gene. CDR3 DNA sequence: TGTGCCAGCAGTACGAGCGGGCGATTCTACGAGCAGTACTTC. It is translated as CASSTSGRFYEQYF.

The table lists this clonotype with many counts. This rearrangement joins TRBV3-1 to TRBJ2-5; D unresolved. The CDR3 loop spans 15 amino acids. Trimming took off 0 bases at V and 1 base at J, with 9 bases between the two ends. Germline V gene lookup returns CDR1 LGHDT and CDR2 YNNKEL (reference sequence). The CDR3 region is CASSQDPASQETQYF. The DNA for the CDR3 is TGTGCCAGCAGCCAAGATCCCGCAAGCCAAGAGACCCAGTACTTC.

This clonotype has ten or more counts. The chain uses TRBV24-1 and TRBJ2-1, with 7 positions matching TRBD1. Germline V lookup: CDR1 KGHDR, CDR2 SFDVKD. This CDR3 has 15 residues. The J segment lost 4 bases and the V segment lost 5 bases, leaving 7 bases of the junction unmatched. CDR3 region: CATSGGGTIYNEQFF. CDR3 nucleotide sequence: TGTGCCACCAGTGGAGGGGGCACAATTTACAATGAGCAGTTCTTC.

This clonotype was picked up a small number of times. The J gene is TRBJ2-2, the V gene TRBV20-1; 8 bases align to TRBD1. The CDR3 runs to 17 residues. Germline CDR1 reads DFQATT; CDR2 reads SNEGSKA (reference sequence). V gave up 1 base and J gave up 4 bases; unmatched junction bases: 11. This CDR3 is CSARATRQGTITGELFF. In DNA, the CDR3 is TGCAGTGCTAGAGCCACTAGACAGGGGACCATCACCGGGGAGCTGTTTTTT.

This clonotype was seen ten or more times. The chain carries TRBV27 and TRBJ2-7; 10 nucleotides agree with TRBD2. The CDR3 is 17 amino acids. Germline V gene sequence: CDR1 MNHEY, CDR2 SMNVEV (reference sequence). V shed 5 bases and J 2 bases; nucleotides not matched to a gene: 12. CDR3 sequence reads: CASSPRRAGGPPYEQYF. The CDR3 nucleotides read TGTGCCAGCAGTCCCCGAAGAGCGGGGGGGCCGCCCTACGAGCAGTACTTC.

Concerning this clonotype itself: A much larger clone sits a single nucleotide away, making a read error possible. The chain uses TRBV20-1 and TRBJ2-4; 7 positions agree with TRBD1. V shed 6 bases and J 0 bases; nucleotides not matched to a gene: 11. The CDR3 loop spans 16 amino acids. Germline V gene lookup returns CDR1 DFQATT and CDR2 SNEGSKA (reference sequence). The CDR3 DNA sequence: TGCAGTGCGACCGGGACAGACGTAACAGCCAAAAACATTCAGTACTTC. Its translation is CSATGTDVTAKNIQYF.

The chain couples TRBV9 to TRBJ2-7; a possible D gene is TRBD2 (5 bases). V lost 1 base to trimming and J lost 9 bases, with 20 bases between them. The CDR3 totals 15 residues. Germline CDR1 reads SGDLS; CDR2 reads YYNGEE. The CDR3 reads CASSVRPGLASGQYF. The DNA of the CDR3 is TGTGCCAGCAGCGTACGTCCCGGTCTAGCAAGTGGGCAGTACTTC.

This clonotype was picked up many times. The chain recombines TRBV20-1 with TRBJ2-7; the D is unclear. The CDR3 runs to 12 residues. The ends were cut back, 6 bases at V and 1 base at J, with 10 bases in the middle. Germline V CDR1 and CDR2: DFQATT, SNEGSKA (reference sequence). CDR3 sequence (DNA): TGCAGTGCCAATAGTGGTTCCTACGAGCAGTACTTC. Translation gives CSANSGSYEQYF.

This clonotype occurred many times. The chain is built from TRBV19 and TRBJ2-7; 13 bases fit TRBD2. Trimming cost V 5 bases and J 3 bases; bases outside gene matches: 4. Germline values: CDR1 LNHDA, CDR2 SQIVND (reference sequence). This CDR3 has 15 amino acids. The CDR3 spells CASSLGLAGVYEQYF. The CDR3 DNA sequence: TGTGCCAGTAGTCTAGGACTAGCGGGGGTCTACGAGCAGTACTTC.

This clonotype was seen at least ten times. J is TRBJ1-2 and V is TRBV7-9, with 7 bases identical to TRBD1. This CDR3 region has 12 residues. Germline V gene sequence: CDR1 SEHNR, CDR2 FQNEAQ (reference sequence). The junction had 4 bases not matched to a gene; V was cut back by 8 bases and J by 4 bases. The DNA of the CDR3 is TGTGCCAGCCTACAGGGGTCCTATGGCTACACCTTC. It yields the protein CASLQGSYGYTF. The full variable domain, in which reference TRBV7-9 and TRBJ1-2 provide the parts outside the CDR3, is DTGVSQNPRHKITKRGQNVTFRCDPISEHNRLYWYRQTLGQGPEFLTYFQNEAQLEKSRLLSDRFSAERPKGSFSTLEIQRTEQGDSAMYLCASLQGSYGYTFGSGTRLTVV.

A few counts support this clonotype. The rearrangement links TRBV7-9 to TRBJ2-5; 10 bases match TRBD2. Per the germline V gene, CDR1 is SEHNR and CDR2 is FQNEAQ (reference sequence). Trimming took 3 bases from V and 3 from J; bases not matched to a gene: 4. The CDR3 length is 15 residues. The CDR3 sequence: CASSFSGGAEETQYF. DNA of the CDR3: TGTGCCAGCAGCTTCAGCGGGGGGGCAGAAGAGACCCAGTACTTC.

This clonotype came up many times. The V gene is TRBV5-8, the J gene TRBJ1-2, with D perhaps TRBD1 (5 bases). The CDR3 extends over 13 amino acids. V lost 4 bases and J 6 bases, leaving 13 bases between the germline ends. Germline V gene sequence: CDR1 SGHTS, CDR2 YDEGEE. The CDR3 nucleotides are TGTGCCAGCAGCACCGCGGGGGGGGATGGCTACACCTTC. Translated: CASSTAGGDGYTF.

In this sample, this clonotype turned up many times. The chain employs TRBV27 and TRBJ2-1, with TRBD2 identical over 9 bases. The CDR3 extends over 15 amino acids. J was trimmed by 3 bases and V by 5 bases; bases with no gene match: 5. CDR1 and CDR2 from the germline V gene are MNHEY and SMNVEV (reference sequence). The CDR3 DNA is TGTGCCAGCAGTCCCTCAGCGGGAGGCTACAATGAGCAGTTCTTC. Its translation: CASSPSAGGYNEQFF.

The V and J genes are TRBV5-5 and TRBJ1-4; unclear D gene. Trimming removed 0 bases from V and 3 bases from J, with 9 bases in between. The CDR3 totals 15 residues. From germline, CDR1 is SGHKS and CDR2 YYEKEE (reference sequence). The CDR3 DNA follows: TGTGCCAGCAGCTTGGACGGAACCTCTAATGAAAAACTGTTTTTT. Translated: CASSLDGTSNEKLFF.

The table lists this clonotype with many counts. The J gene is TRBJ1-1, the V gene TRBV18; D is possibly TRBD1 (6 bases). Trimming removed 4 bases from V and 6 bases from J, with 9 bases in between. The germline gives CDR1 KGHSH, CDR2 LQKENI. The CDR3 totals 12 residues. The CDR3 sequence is CASSLGTPEAFF. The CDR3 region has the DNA TGTGCCAGCTCACTAGGGACACCTGAAGCTTTCTTT.

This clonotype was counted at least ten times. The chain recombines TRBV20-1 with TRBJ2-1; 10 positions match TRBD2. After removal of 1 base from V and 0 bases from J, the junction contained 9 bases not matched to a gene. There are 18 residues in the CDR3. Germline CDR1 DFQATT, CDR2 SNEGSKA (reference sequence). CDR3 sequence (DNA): TGCAGTGCTAGAGGGACTAGCGGTTTCTCACGCTCCTACAATGAGCAGTTCTTC. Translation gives CSARGTSGFSRSYNEQFF.

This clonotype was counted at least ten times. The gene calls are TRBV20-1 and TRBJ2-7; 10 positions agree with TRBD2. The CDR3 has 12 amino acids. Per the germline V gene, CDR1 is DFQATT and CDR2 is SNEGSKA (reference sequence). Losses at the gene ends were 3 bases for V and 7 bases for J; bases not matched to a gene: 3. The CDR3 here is CSASLAGVEQYF. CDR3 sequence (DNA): TGCAGTGCTAGCCTAGCGGGAGTTGAGCAGTACTTC.

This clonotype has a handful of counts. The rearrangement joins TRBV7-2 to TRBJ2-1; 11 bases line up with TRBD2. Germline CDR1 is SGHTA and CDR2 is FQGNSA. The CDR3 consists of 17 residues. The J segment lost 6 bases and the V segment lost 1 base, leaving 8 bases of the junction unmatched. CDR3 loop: CASSLDPRTSGFNEQFF. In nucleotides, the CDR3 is TGTGCCAGCAGCTTAGATCCACGGACTAGCGGGTTCAATGAGCAGTTCTTC. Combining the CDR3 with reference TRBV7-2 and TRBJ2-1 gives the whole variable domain GAGVSQSPSNKVTEKGKDVELRCDPISGHTALYWYRQSLGQGLEFLIYFQGNSAPDKSGLPSDRFSAERTGGSVSTLTIQRTQQEDSAVYLCASSLDPRTSGFNEQFFGPGTRLTVL.

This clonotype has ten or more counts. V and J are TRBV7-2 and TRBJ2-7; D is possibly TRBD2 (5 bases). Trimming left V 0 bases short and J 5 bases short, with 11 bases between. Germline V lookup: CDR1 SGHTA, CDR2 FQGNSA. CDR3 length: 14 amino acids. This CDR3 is CASSLAWASNEQYF. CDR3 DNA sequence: TGTGCCAGCAGCTTAGCCTGGGCTAGCAACGAGCAGTACTTC.

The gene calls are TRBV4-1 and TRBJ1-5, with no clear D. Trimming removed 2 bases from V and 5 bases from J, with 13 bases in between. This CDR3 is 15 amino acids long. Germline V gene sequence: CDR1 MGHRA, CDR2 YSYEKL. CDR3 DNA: TGCGCCAGCAGCCAAAGAACGGGTGGAGATCAGCCCCAGCATTTT. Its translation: CASSQRTGGDQPQHF.

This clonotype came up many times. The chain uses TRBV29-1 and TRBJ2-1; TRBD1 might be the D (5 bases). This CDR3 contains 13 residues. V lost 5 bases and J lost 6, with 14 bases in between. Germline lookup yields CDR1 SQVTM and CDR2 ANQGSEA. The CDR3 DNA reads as TGCAGCGTTATTCACAGGCTTGGCAATGAGCAGTTCTTC. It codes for CSVIHRLGNEQFF.

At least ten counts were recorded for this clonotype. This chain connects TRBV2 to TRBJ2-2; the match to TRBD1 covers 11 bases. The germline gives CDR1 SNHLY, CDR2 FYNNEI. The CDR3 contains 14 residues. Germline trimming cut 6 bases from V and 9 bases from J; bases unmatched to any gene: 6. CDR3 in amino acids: CASRDRGPARELFF. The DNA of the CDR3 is TGTGCCAGCAGGGACAGGGGGCCCGCCCGGGAGCTGTTTTTT.

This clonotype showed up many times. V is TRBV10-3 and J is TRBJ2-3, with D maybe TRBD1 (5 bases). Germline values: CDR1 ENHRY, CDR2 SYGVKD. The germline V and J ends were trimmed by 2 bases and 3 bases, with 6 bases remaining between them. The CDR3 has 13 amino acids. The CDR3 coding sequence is TGTGCCATCAGTGAGGGGGCAACAGATACGCAGTATTTT. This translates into CAISEGATDTQYF.

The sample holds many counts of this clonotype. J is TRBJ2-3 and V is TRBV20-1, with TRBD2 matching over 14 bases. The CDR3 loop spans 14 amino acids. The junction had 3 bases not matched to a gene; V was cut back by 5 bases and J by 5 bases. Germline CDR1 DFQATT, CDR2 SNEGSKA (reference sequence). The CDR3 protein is CSAYGLAGGDTQYF. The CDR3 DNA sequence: TGCAGTGCTTACGGACTAGCGGGGGGAGATACGCAGTATTTT.